This T cell receptor beta chain was sequenced for a study of monozygotic twins with inflammatory bowel disease. The authors drew roughly 2.5 ml of blood from each donor. Regarding the study as a whole: IBD-affected twins scored below their healthy co-twins in TCRbeta diversity (inverse Simpson). For IBD patients, clonotypes shared with others were fewer than for healthy twins, especially with disease activity.

In regard to this clonotype: Antigen specificity is unknown.

The TCR libraries each used total RNA (approximately 4,000 ng per library). TCRdb re-called the 5' RACE reads, yielding one record per CDR3 amino acid sequence without DNA. This sample contains around 400,000 distinct CDR3 sequences. This TCR came from a human donor with ulcerative colitis or Crohn's disease, or a healthy co-twin of an affected twin (not recorded which). Sequences were obtained from blood.

This CDR3 is CAIRQRGLIYEQYF. The chain couples TRBV6-2 or TRBV6-3 to TRBJ2-7; the D call of TRBD1 rests on TCRdb alone, since no DNA is present to check it. CDR1 is MNHEY and CDR2 is SVGEGT in the germline V gene. This CDR3 contains 14 residues.